This is a list of T cell receptor beta chains from one sample in a study of T cells in Graves' hyperthyroidism and ophthalmopathy. TCRdb re-derived calls from the multiplex PCR reads in MiXCR, one entry per CDR3 protein. Of over 500,000 distinct CDR3 sequences listed, about 15% were seen once; the top ten hold around 13%. Sequences were obtained from blood. The receptor set was obtained from a woman aged 35 to 49 with Graves' hyperthyroidism. Each CDR3 is given with its conserved first and last residue. D genes are given only for firm matches. Clone size, where shown, is once, few, many, or a class for clones that have expanded.

abundance	v_gene	j_gene	d_gene	CDR3aa	CDR3nt
many	TRBV2	TRBJ2-7	-	CASSENRYEQYF	TGTGCCAGCAGTGAAAACCGCTACGAGCAGTACTTC
-	TRBV19	TRBJ1-5	TRBD1	CASSPGTGGFQPQHF	TGTGCCAGTAGCCCCGGGACAGGGGGCTTTCAGCCCCAGCATTTT
many	TRBV27	TRBJ2-3	-	CASSRLDSLSTDTQYF	TGTGCCAGCAGTAGACTAGACTCACTTAGCACAGATACGCAGTATTTT
few	TRBV6-5	TRBJ1-4	-	CASSYSLATNEKLFF	TGTGCCAGCAGTTACTCTCTAGCAACTAATGAAAAACTGTTTTTT
many	TRBV7-2	TRBJ2-7	TRBD2	CASSFGLAGGEQYF	TGTGCCAGCAGCTTTGGGCTAGCGGGCGGCGAGCAGTACTTC
-	TRBV10-3	TRBJ2-1	-	CAISERDNEQFF	TGTGCCATCAGTGAAAGGGACAATGAGCAGTTCTTC
few	TRBV28	TRBJ2-7	TRBD1	CASSPGQGAKEQYF	TGTGCCAGCAGCCCTGGACAGGGGGCGAAGGAGCAGTACTTC
many	TRBV7-8	TRBJ2-5	-	CASSLGDRIVKTQYF	TGTGCCAGCAGCTTAGGTGACAGGATTGTTAAGACCCAGTACTTC
few	TRBV25-1	TRBJ2-7	TRBD2	CASSEGVAGAYEQYF	TGTGCCAGCAGTGAAGGGGTAGCGGGGGCCTACGAGCAGTACTTC
-	TRBV20-1	TRBJ1-3	-	CSASLGTVGNTIYF	TGCAGTGCTAGTCTCGGGACGGTCGGAAACACCATATATTTT
few	TRBV9	TRBJ2-5	-	CASSVGSLAPQETQYF	TGTGCCAGCAGCGTAGGATCACTAGCCCCCCAAGAGACCCAGTACTTC
-	TRBV6-1	TRBJ1-4	-	CASIGRTNEKLFF	TGTGCCAGCATAGGAAGGACTAATGAAAAACTGTTTTTT
many	TRBV3-1	TRBJ1-2	-	CASRKAGTLDGYTF	TGTGCCAGCAGAAAAGCCGGGACACTGGATGGCTACACCTTC
many	TRBV18	TRBJ2-1	TRBD2	CASSRLAGGRNEQFF	TGTGCCAGCTCACGACTAGCGGGAGGGAGGAATGAGCAGTTCTTC
many	TRBV7-2	TRBJ2-7	-	CASSLPVFSYEQYF	TGTGCCAGCAGCTTACCCGTCTTCTCCTACGAGCAGTACTTC
few	TRBV27	TRBJ2-7	TRBD2	CASSQGLAPGEQYF	TGTGCCAGCAGCCAGGGACTAGCCCCGGGGGAGCAGTACTTC
many	TRBV18	TRBJ1-1	-	CASSPPMGQNTEAFF	TGTGCCAGCTCACCACCGATGGGGCAGAACACTGAAGCTTTCTTT
many	TRBV18	TRBJ1-6	-	CASSLAGTSPLHF	TGTGCCAGCTCACTTGCAGGGACCTCACCCCTCCACTTT
many	TRBV12-3/TRBV12-4	TRBJ2-1	TRBD1	CASRPGQRNNEQFF	TGTGCCAGCAGGCCGGGACAGCGCAACAATGAGCAGTTCTTC
many	TRBV11-3	TRBJ2-1	TRBD1	CASSSGQGLGNEQFF	TGTGCCAGCAGCTCGGGACAGGGGTTAGGCAATGAGCAGTTCTTC
few	TRBV27	TRBJ1-4	TRBD1	CASSSGQGSLELFF	TGTGCCAGCAGTTCCGGACAGGGTTCTTTAGAACTGTTTTTT
many	TRBV2	TRBJ2-6	-	CATTRASGANVLTF	TGTGCCACCACTAGGGCGTCTGGGGCCAACGTCCTGACTTTC
many	TRBV30	TRBJ1-1	-	CAWTLYPNTEAFF	TGTGCCTGGACCTTATACCCGAACACTGAAGCTTTCTTT
few	TRBV5-5	TRBJ2-7	-	CASSLATAPSSYEQYF	TGTGCCAGCAGCTTGGCGACAGCCCCTAGCTCCTACGAGCAGTACTTC
few	TRBV19	TRBJ1-5	-	CASSIDPRGDQPQHF	TGTGCCAGTAGTATAGATCCCAGGGGTGATCAGCCCCAGCATTTT
many	TRBV20-1	TRBJ2-5	-	CSARGTYETQYF	TGCAGTGCCCGGGGGACTTACGAGACCCAGTACTTC
-	TRBV27	TRBJ2-6	-	CASSFLWEAGANVLTF	TGTGCCAGCAGTTTCCTTTGGGAAGCTGGGGCCAACGTCCTGACTTTC
few	TRBV24-1	TRBJ2-5	TRBD2	CATSELAGQETQYF	TGTGCCACCAGTGAGTTAGCGGGTCAAGAGACCCAGTACTTC
many	TRBV5-1	TRBJ2-1	TRBD2	CASSLGDYPPGNEQFF	TGCGCCAGCAGCTTGGGGGACTATCCTCCCGGGAATGAGCAGTTCTTC
-	TRBV20-1	TRBJ2-5	-	CSVLAEKETQYF	TGCAGTGTTTTAGCGGAGAAAGAGACCCAGTACTTC
many	TRBV28	TRBJ2-7	-	CASSGGSYEQYF	TGTGCCAGCAGTGGGGGGTCGTACGAGCAGTACTTC
few	TRBV28	TRBJ1-2	TRBD1	CASSPTLGQEVYGYTF	TGTGCCAGCAGTCCAACCCTCGGACAGGAGGTTTATGGCTACACCTTC
many	TRBV7-2	TRBJ2-1	TRBD2	CASSLSGRANNEQFF	TGTGCCAGCAGCTTAAGCGGGAGGGCCAACAATGAGCAGTTCTTC
many	TRBV27	TRBJ2-5	TRBD2	CASSSGLADSQETQYF	TGTGCCAGCAGTTCGGGACTAGCGGATTCGCAAGAGACCCAGTACTTC
many	TRBV12-3/TRBV12-4	TRBJ1-1	-	CASSLVPQGMNTEAFF	TGTGCCAGCAGTTTAGTCCCTCAGGGGATGAACACTGAAGCTTTCTTT
-	TRBV6-1	TRBJ2-7	TRBD2	CASSKRAAGGYEQYF	TGTGCCAGCAGTAAGCGGGCAGCGGGAGGCTACGAGCAGTACTTC
-	TRBV6-2/TRBV6-3	TRBJ2-7	-	CASSYVRGSYEQYF	TGTGCCAGCAGTTACGTTCGGGGCTCCTACGAGCAGTACTTC
few	TRBV20-1	TRBJ2-6	-	CSARDGATGANVLTF	TGCAGTGCTAGAGATGGGGCGACTGGGGCCAACGTCCTGACTTTC
many	TRBV3-1	TRBJ2-7	TRBD1	CASSQDRQGSFEQYF	TGTGCCAGCAGCCAAGATCGACAGGGGTCCTTCGAGCAGTACTTC
-	TRBV15	TRBJ2-3	-	CATSGRGPGADTQYF	TGTGCCACCAGCGGACGAGGACCGGGAGCAGATACGCAGTATTTT
few	TRBV4-2	TRBJ2-7	-	CASSQGNLATPYEQYF	TGTGCCAGCAGCCAAGGCAACTTAGCGACTCCATACGAGCAGTACTTC
-	TRBV30	TRBJ2-5	TRBD2	CAWSVTSGRASYF	TGTGCCTGGAGTGTGACTAGCGGGAGGGCTTCGTACTTC
many	TRBV29-1	TRBJ2-1	-	CSARGGQVGGEQFF	TGCAGCGCCCGGGGAGGACAGGTCGGCGGCGAGCAGTTCTTC
-	TRBV19	TRBJ2-5	TRBD2	CASSIGGLADQNRETQYF	TGTGCCAGTAGTATAGGGGGACTAGCGGACCAGAACCGGGAGACCCAGTACTTC
many	TRBV7-2	TRBJ1-6	-	CASSSQSSYNSPLHF	TGTGCCAGCAGCTCCCAAAGCTCCTATAATTCACCCCTCCACTTT
-	TRBV30	TRBJ2-7	-	CAWSVLTGSYEQYF	TGTGCCTGGAGTGTACTAACAGGTTCCTACGAGCAGTACTTC
many	TRBV20-1	TRBJ2-1	-	CSASRQRGSNEQFF	TGCAGTGCTAGTAGGCAACGGGGTAGCAATGAGCAGTTCTTC
-	TRBV6-1	TRBJ1-3	TRBD1	CASTRTGVGNTIYF	TGTGCCAGCACCAGAACAGGGGTCGGAAACACCATATATTTT
many	TRBV6-1	TRBJ1-5	-	CASSEKLGNQPQHF	TGTGCCAGCAGTGAAAAGTTGGGCAATCAGCCCCAGCATTTT
many	TRBV12-3/TRBV12-4	TRBJ2-1	TRBD1	CASSPGTGIDEQFF	TGTGCCAGCAGTCCAGGGACAGGGATTGATGAGCAGTTCTTC
many	TRBV7-9	TRBJ1-2	TRBD1	CASSYGQGAIYGYTF	TGTGCCAGCAGCTATGGACAGGGGGCTATCTATGGCTACACCTTC
many	TRBV12-3/TRBV12-4	TRBJ1-5	TRBD1	CASSLGLAQGALQPQHF	TGTGCCAGCAGTTTAGGGTTAGCGCAGGGGGCTCTTCAGCCCCAGCATTTT
-	TRBV30	TRBJ2-1	TRBD2	CAWSVLGIAGGVEQFF	TGTGCCTGGAGTGTACTGGGTATAGCGGGAGGGGTTGAGCAGTTCTTC
many	TRBV27	TRBJ2-7	-	CASSYGFAYEQYF	TGTGCCAGCAGTTACGGGTTTGCCTACGAGCAGTACTTC
-	TRBV3-1	TRBJ2-7	-	CASSQDLSSGNEQYF	TGTGCCAGCAGCCAAGATTTATCCTCAGGGAACGAGCAGTACTTC